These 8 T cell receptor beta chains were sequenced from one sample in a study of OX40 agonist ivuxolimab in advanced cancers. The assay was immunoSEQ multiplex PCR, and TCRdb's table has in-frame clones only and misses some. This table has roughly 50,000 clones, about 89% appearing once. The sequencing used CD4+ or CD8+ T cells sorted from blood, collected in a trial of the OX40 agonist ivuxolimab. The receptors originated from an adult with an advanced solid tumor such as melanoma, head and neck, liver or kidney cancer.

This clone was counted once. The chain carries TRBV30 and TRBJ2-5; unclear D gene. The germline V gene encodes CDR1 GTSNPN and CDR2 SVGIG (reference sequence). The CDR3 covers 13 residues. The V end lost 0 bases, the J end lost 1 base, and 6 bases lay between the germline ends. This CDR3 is CAWSVRAQETQYF. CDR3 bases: TGTGCCTGGAGTGTTCGGGCCCAAGAGACCCAGTACTTC.

CDR3 sequence reads: CASSFPGAYEQYF. CDR3 bases: TGTGCCAGCAGTTTTCCCGGTGCCTACGAGCAGTACTTC. The J gene is TRBJ2-7, the V gene TRBV28, with no clear D. This CDR3 region has 13 residues. The germline gives CDR1 MDHEN, CDR2 SYDVKM. Trimming took off 3 bases at V and 2 bases at J, with 8 bases between the two ends. The full variable domain, its missing parts supplied by reference TRBV28 and TRBJ2-7, is DVKVTQSSRYLVKRTGEKVFLECVQDMDHENMFWYRQDPGLGLRLIYFSYDVKMKEKGDIPEGYSVSREKKERFSLILESASTNQTSMYLCASSFPGAYEQYFGPGTRLTVT.

The CDR3 DNA is TGTGCCAGCAGCTTCGGGACAGGGGGCTACGAGCAGTACTTC. Translating gives CASSFGTGGYEQYF. The V call is TRBV9, the J call TRBJ2-7; 11 bases map to TRBD1. Germline-derived CDR1 and CDR2 are SGDLS and YYNGEE. V dropped 4 bases and J dropped 3; count of bases not matched to a gene: 3. The CDR3 runs 14 residues.

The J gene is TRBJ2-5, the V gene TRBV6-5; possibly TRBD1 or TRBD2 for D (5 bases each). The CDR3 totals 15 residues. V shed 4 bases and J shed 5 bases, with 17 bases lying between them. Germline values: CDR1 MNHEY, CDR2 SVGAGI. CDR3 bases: TGTGCCAGCAGTTCCTCCGGGACGTCTAGGGAGACCCAGTACTTC. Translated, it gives CASSSSGTSRETQYF.

In nucleotides, the CDR3 is TGTGCCAGCCGCTACTCGACCGGGACAGGGGCCTACGAGCAGTACTTC. Amino acid sequence: CASRYSTGTGAYEQYF. The chain uses TRBV6-5 and TRBJ2-7; TRBD1 agrees at 10 bases. Per germline, CDR1 MNHEY and CDR2 SVGAGI. V lost 8 bases, J lost 2 bases, and 12 bases stayed unmatched. This CDR3 is built from 16 residues.

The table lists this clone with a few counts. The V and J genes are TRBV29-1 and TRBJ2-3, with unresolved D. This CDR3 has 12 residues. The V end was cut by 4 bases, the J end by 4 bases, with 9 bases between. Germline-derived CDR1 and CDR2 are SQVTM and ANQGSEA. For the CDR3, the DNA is TGCAGCGTTGCGGCTAGTTCAGATACGCAGTATTTT. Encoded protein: CSVAASSDTQYF.

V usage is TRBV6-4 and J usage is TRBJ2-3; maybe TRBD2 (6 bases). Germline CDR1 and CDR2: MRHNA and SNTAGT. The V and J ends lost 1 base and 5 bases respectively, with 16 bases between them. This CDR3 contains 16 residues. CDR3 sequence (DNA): TGTGCCAGCAGTGACTTCCCAGAGGGACTTCAAGATACGCAGTATTTT. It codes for CASSDFPEGLQDTQYF.

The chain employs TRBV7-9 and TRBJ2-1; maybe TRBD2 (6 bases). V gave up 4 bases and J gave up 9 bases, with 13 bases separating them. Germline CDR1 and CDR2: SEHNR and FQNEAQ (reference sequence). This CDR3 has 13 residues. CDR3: CASSSLHGGEQFF. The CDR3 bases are TGTGCCAGCAGCTCCCTACACGGGGGTGAGCAGTTCTTC.